These 15 T cell receptor beta chains came from one sample sequenced in a study of response to subunit inactivated influenza vaccine. TCRdb fed the RT-PCR reads into MiXCR, producing one record per CDR3 protein. Of 530,000 or so distinct CDR3 sequences listed, around 15% are singletons. Sequenced material: PBMCs from blood, taken roughly 12 days after vaccination. All receptors come from a middle-aged man who received an inactivated influenza vaccine.

In this sample, this clonotype turned up a few times. The V and J genes are TRBV21-1 and TRBJ2-1; TRBD2, the table's D call, lacks a check against the DNA. TRBV21-1 is marked as a pseudogene. CDR3 size: 18 residues. The chain's CDR3 is CASSKVGTSGWAGNEQFF. The CDR3 coding sequence is TGTGCCAGCAGCAAAGTGGGGACTAGCGGTTGGGCGGGGAATGAGCAGTTCTTC.

The sample holds one count of this clonotype. This chain connects TRBV12-3 or TRBV12-4 to TRBJ2-7; a weak D match, TRBD1 (6 bases). This CDR3 has 14 residues. Trimming stripped 1 base from V and 3 bases from J, with 10 bases between. The CDR3 loop reads CASSLVGQFYEQYF. CDR3 sequence (DNA): TGTGCCAGCAGTTTAGTTGGACAGTTCTACGAGCAGTACTTC.

This rearrangement joins TRBV10-3 to TRBJ2-1; 8 nucleotides align to TRBD2. V shed 10 bases and J 3 bases; nucleotides not matched to a gene: 5. This CDR3 is built from 13 residues. Germline lookup yields CDR1 ENHRY and CDR2 SYGVKD. The CDR3 loop reads CATTGTSYNEQFF. The DNA of the CDR3 is TGTGCCACCACCGGGACTAGCTACAATGAGCAGTTCTTC.

CDR3 in DNA: TGTGCCACCAGCATCTGGACTAGTAGGAATGAGCAGTTCTTC. This codes for CATSIWTSRNEQFF. The chain links TRBV15 to TRBJ2-1; 7 bases match TRBD2. This CDR3 has 14 amino acids. V lost 4 bases to trimming and J lost 7 bases; unmatched junction nucleotides: 7. The germline gives CDR1 LNHNV, CDR2 YYDKDF (reference sequence).

This clonotype has only a few counts. The chain has TRBV7-8 and TRBJ2-1; TRBD2 aligns across 7 bases. The CDR3 sequence is 18 residues long. The V segment lost 2 bases and the J segment 8 bases; nucleotides outside the gene matches: 18. Germline lookup yields CDR1 SGHVS and CDR2 FQNEAQ. CDR3 DNA: TGTGCCAGCAGCTTATTTAGGTCTAGCGGCCCGAACCCCTATGAGCAGTTCTTC. Translation gives CASSLFRSSGPNPYEQFF.

This clonotype was counted ten times or more. The gene calls are TRBV30 and TRBJ2-7; D possibly matches TRBD1 or TRBD2 (5 bases each). This CDR3 is built from 13 residues. CDR1 and CDR2 (germline): GTSNPN, SVGIG (reference sequence). The V gene lost 2 bases and the J gene lost 5 bases, with 13 bases spanning the gap. The CDR3 region has the DNA TGTGCCTGGAGTTTGGGGGTTCTCAACGAGCAGTACTTC. This sequence encodes CAWSLGVLNEQYF.

Only a few counts were recorded for this clonotype. The V call is TRBV12-3 or TRBV12-4, the J call TRBJ2-7; either TRBD1 or TRBD2 may supply D (5 bases each). The CDR3 consists of 18 residues. Trimming left V 6 bases short and J 5 bases short, with 29 bases between. Written as DNA, the CDR3 is TGTGCCAGCAGCCCAAGAGGGGCCGTTAGTAGGAAAAGAGACGAGCAGTACTTC. It encodes CASSPRGAVSRKRDEQYF.

This clonotype showed up many times. V is TRBV29-1 and J is TRBJ2-7, with 8 bases fitting TRBD1. The CDR3 is made up of 13 amino acids. The V gene end was trimmed by 5 bases and the J gene end by 0 bases; junction bases not matched to a gene: 3. Per germline, CDR1 SQVTM and CDR2 ANQGSEA. The CDR3 DNA reads as TGCAGCGTTAAGGGACAGGTCTCCTACGAGCAGTACTTC. Translating it yields CSVKGQVSYEQYF.

The CDR3 DNA reads TGCGCCAGCAGCTTGGCTCGGGGGCAGGGGTCCTACGAGCAGTACTTC. Protein: CASSLARGQGSYEQYF. The chain joins TRBV5-1 to TRBJ2-7; tentatively, D is TRBD1 or TRBD2 (6 bases each). CDR1 SGHRS and CDR2 YFSETQ come from the germline V gene. V shed 0 bases and J shed 1 base, with 14 bases lying between them. The CDR3 loop spans 16 amino acids.

J is TRBJ2-1 and V is TRBV29-1; 8 nucleotides line up with TRBD2. J gave up 9 bases and V 4 bases, and 8 bases lay outside the gene matches. The germline V gene encodes CDR1 SQVTM and CDR2 ANQGSEA. The CDR3 loop spans 13 amino acids. The CDR3 DNA reads as TGCAGCGTTGCAGCGGGAGACCACGCTGAGCAGTTCTTC. Translated, it gives CSVAAGDHAEQFF.

In its sample, this clonotype was seen a few times. This CDR3 is CASSWTVLETQYF. CDR3 nucleotide sequence: TGCGCCAGCAGCTGGACTGTTCTGGAGACCCAGTACTTC. The V call is TRBV5-1, the J call TRBJ2-5; D is perhaps TRBD2 (5 bases). This CDR3 contains 13 residues. Per the germline V gene, CDR1 is SGHRS and CDR2 is YFSETQ. Trimming cost V 3 bases and J 5 bases, with 11 bases left between them.

This clonotype was detected ten times or more. The rearrangement uses TRBV6-2 or TRBV6-3 and TRBJ2-2, with 8 bases that match TRBD2. Per the germline V gene, CDR1 is MNHEY and CDR2 is SVGEGT. The ends lost 8 bases at V and 6 bases at J; junction bases unmatched: 11. The CDR3 has 15 amino acids. The CDR3 sequence: CASRPGLVRPGELFF. Here the CDR3 DNA reads TGTGCCAGCCGGCCGGGACTAGTCCGGCCCGGGGAGCTGTTTTTT.

This clonotype came up a few times. This rearrangement joins TRBV29-1 to TRBJ2-5, with D possibly TRBD1 on 6 matching bases. CDR3 length: 12 residues. V was pared by 3 bases and J by 6 bases, with 11 bases between. Per germline, CDR1 SQVTM and CDR2 ANQGSEA. The CDR3: CSVDPGEKTQYF. CDR3 sequence (DNA): TGCAGCGTTGACCCAGGGGAGAAGACCCAGTACTTC.

This clonotype came up a few times. V is TRBV29-1 and J is TRBJ1-1; 9 nucleotides line up with TRBD1. Germline V lookup: CDR1 SQVTM, CDR2 ANQGSEA. Trimming cost V 5 bases and J 5 bases; bases outside gene matches: 3. This CDR3 region has 12 residues. The CDR3 coding sequence is TGCAGCGTTAACAGGGGGCGAACTGAAGCTTTCTTT. Amino acid sequence: CSVNRGRTEAFF.

The CDR3 DNA follows: TGTGCCGGAGGCGTGAACTATGGCTACACCTTC. It specifies CAGGVNYGYTF. The chain is built from TRBV2 and TRBJ1-2; no definite D call. In germline, CDR1 is SNHLY, CDR2 FYNNEI. The V and J ends lost 11 bases and 2 bases respectively, with 9 bases between them. This CDR3 contains 11 residues.